The 14 T cell receptor beta chains below come from one sample, sequenced in a study of post-analysis software for immune sequencing data. Unique molecular identifiers were carried by the TCR beta cDNA libraries. MiXCR was run by TCRdb on the PCR reads, yielding one entry per CDR3 protein. Of 400,000 to 500,000 distinct CDR3 sequences listed, about 39% are singletons. These TCRs' antigens remain unknown. Notes on the study in general: A handful of TRBV segments appeared more often in patients than in controls, and TRBV5-6, TRBV5-1 and TRBV20-1 were among these.

The sequenced sample was blood. These TCRs come from a girl aged 2-15 years with multiple sclerosis.

This clonotype was detected only a few times. The CDR3 reads CSARGTAANVLTF. The CDR3 bases are TGCAGTGCTAGGGGGACAGCCGCCAACGTCCTGACTTTC. V usage is TRBV20-1 and J usage is TRBJ2-6, with 7 bases that match TRBD1. The junction had 3 bases not matched to a gene; V was cut back by 3 bases and J by 7 bases. Germline-derived CDR1 and CDR2 are DFQATT and SNEGSKA (reference sequence). The CDR3 spans 13 residues.

This chain uses TRBV7-2 with TRBJ1-2; possible D gene TRBD1, 5 bases. From germline, CDR1 is SGHTA and CDR2 FQGNSA. The CDR3 loop spans 14 amino acids. Trimming left V 3 bases short and J 4 bases short, with 12 bases between. The CDR3 spells CASSFERGFYGYTF. CDR3 coding DNA: TGTGCCAGCAGCTTCGAAAGGGGCTTCTATGGCTACACCTTC.

This clonotype was counted between two and nine times. This sequence joins TRBV5-8 and TRBJ2-7; 10 positions match TRBD2. Germline CDR1 and CDR2: SGHTS and YDEGEE. This CDR3 has 15 residues. Germline trimming cut 5 bases from V and 1 base from J; bases unmatched to any gene: 6. CDR3 DNA: TGTGCCAGCAGGAAGTATAGCGGGGGGTCCTACGAGCAGTACTTC. It is translated as CASRKYSGGSYEQYF.

This clonotype was counted between two and nine times. The chain combines TRBV12-3 or TRBV12-4 with TRBJ1-1, with D unclear. The CDR3 consists of 15 residues. V was shortened by 1 base and J by 1 base, with 10 bases between the two germline ends. CDR3 bases: TGTGCCAGCAGTTTAGGTGAGGTCCCGAACACTGAAGCTTTCTTT. As protein: CASSLGEVPNTEAFF.

The chain employs TRBV7-9 and TRBJ2-1, with D hard to call. This CDR3 spans 15 amino acids. V lost 4 bases and J 5 bases, leaving 15 bases between the germline ends. Per germline, CDR1 SEHNR and CDR2 FQNEAQ (reference sequence). The CDR3: CASSSDGPRNNEQFF. For the CDR3, the DNA is TGTGCCAGCAGCTCGGACGGTCCCCGTAACAATGAGCAGTTCTTC.

This clonotype was counted once. Germline and junction disagree at one end, which may indicate a read error. The chain recombines TRBV5-5 with TRBJ1-2; 10 positions match TRBD1. The CDR3 has 15 residues. Germline assignment: CDR1 SGHKS and CDR2 YYEKEE (reference sequence). The CDR3, as DNA: TGTGCCAGCAGCTTACCGGGACAGGGGCCCTATGACTACACCTTC. Amino acids: CASSLPGQGPYDYTF.

V and J are TRBV7-6 and TRBJ2-5; D gene unclear. In germline, CDR1 is SGHVS, CDR2 FNYEAQ. Deletions cut 4 bases from V and 0 bases from J, with 6 bases between. The CDR3 runs 13 residues. The CDR3 is CASSSWDQETQYF. CDR3 in DNA: TGTGCCAGCAGCTCCTGGGACCAAGAGACCCAGTACTTC.

The chain is built from TRBV20-1 and TRBJ2-3; TRBD2 agrees at 8 bases. The CDR3 has 15 residues. Germline V gene lookup returns CDR1 DFQATT and CDR2 SNEGSKA (reference sequence). V was pared by 5 bases and J by 6 bases, with 13 bases of the junction left unmatched. The CDR3 DNA follows: TGCAGTGCTTACCCGGGACTAGAATTGGGGGATACGCAGTATTTT. Amino acids: CSAYPGLELGDTQYF.

This clonotype was counted a single time. This chain connects TRBV9 to TRBJ2-1; D may be TRBD2 (5 bases). The CDR3 loop spans 14 amino acids. Germline loops: CDR1 SGDLS, CDR2 YYNGEE. V lost 0 bases to trimming and J lost 2 bases, with 6 bases between them. CDR3 bases: TGTGCCAGCAGCGTAGCGGGAACCTACAATGAGCAGTTCTTC. Translating it yields CASSVAGTYNEQFF.

This clonotype has a handful of counts. The CDR3 loop reads CASSLIGPGYTF. In DNA, the CDR3 is TGCGCCAGCAGCTTGATCGGGCCTGGCTACACCTTC. The chain recombines TRBV5-1 with TRBJ1-2; the D is unclear. The germline gives CDR1 SGHRS, CDR2 YFSETQ. Trimming pared 1 base from V and 7 bases from J, leaving 8 bases between. This CDR3 is 12 amino acids long.

This clonotype showed up just a few times. The rearrangement joins TRBV4-2 to TRBJ2-1; 10 bases match TRBD2. Germline V gene sequence: CDR1 LGHNA, CDR2 YNFKEQ. Germline trimming cut 0 bases from V and 7 bases from J; bases unmatched to any gene: 9. The CDR3 is 17 amino acids. The CDR3 DNA reads TGTGCCAGCAGCCAAGATGTCCCGGGACTAGCGTTTAATGAGCAGTTCTTC. This gives the protein CASSQDVPGLAFNEQFF.

This clonotype has just a few counts. V usage is TRBV5-1 and J usage is TRBJ1-2; D may be TRBD1 (6 bases). V dropped 5 bases and J dropped 3 bases, with 26 bases sitting between them. CDR1 is SGHRS and CDR2 is YFSETQ in the germline V gene. The CDR3 consists of 18 residues. The CDR3 nucleotides read TGCGCCAGCAGTAAGAACAGGGCAGCCTACTCGCGGGACTATGGCTACACCTTC. It codes for CASSKNRAAYSRDYGYTF. The full variable domain, completed using reference TRBV5-1 and TRBJ1-2, is KAGVTQTPRYLIKTRGQQVTLSCSPISGHRSVSWYQQTPGQGLQFLFEYFSETQRNKGNFPGRFSGRQFSNSRSEMNVSTLELGDSALYLCASSKNRAAYSRDYGYTFGSGTRLTVV.

V gene TRBV7-2 combines with J gene TRBJ2-5, with TRBD1 identical over 10 bases. The J call may be wrong; the DNA end is better matched by TRBJ2-7. The CDR3 runs 15 residues. Germline CDR1 is SGHTA and CDR2 is FQGNSA. CDR3 in amino acids: CASSQRDRGAYEQYF. CDR3 DNA sequence: TGTGCCAGCAGCCAGAGGGACAGGGGAGCCTACGAGCAGTACTTC.

This chain links TRBV20-1 with TRBJ2-4; tentative D call: TRBD1 (7 bases). The CDR3 contains 11 residues. CDR1 is DFQATT, CDR2 SNEGSKA, per germline (reference sequence). V was shortened by 5 bases and J by 8 bases, with 10 bases between the two germline ends. CDR3 sequence reads: CSAVRGDIQYF. CDR3 coding DNA: TGCAGTGCTGTCAGGGGGGACATTCAGTACTTC.